This is a list of T cell receptor beta chains from one sample in a study of shared clonotypes between healthy human individuals. TCRdb's table, derived via immunoSEQ multiplex PCR, lists solely in-frame clones and lacks some. The data contain 1.6 million or so clones, roughly 96% of them singletons. Material for sequencing was naive CD4+ T cells sorted from blood. Receptors originate from a man younger than 40 in good health. Both conserved end residues are part of each CDR3. Fields, in order: clone size, J gene, V gene, D gene, CDR3 DNA, CDR3 protein. D genes are given only for firm matches. Only part of the rows carry a size: once, few, many, or a class if the clone is expanded.

. TRBJ2-2 TRBV4-3 . TGCGCCAGCTCATTAACAGTCGCCGGGCCCGGGGAGCTGTTTTTT CASSLTVAGPGELFF
. TRBJ2-3 TRBV28 TRBD2 TGTGCCAGCAGCCAAAACCCTGGACTAGCGGGATTCACAGATACGCAGTATTTT CASSQNPGLAGFTDTQYF
. TRBJ2-3 TRBV7-9 . TGTGCCAGCAGCTTAGATGGACAGTACACAGATACGCAGTATTTT CASSLDGQYTDTQYF
. TRBJ2-5 TRBV5-4 TRBD2 TGTGCCAGCAGGACTAGCGGGAGCCAAGAGACCCAGTACTTC CASRTSGSQETQYF
. TRBJ1-1 TRBV6-1 . TGTGCCGTCACCCTTTTGGTTATGAACACTGAAGCTTTCTTT CAVTLLVMNTEAFF
. TRBJ2-1 TRBV10-1 . TGCGCCAGCAGTAACCACAATGAGCAGTTCTTC CASSNHNEQFF
once TRBJ2-2 TRBV5-1 . TGCGCCAGCAAAGACAGCGCGAACACCGGGGAGCTGTTTTTT CASKDSANTGELFF
once TRBJ2-5 TRBV15 . TGTGCCACCGCCGTCCAGGGAAGTTGGCAAGAGACCCAGTACTTC CATAVQGSWQETQYF
. TRBJ2-2 TRBV6-6 . TGTGCCAGCACACCCAGGGACACCGGGGAGCTGTTTTTT CASTPRDTGELFF
. TRBJ2-7 TRBV6-5 TRBD1 TGTGCCAGCAGTGACAGGGGAAACGAGCAGTACTTC CASSDRGNEQYF
. TRBJ2-4 TRBV27 . TGTGCCAGCAGTTTAAGGTGGGGGCGCGGCATTCAGTACTTC CASSLRWGRGIQYF
. TRBJ2-7 TRBV5-1 TRBD1 TGCGCCAGCACCCGACAGGGGGCGAACGAGCAGTACTTC CASTRQGANEQYF
. TRBJ2-3 TRBV5-1 . TGCGCCAGCAGCTTGGCTGGGACAGATACGCAGTATTTT CASSLAGTDTQYF
. TRBJ2-7 TRBV7-8 . TGTGCCAGCAGCTTAGGATTCCTAGCGACCTACGAGCAGTACTTC CASSLGFLATYEQYF
. TRBJ2-7 TRBV14 . TGTGCCAGCAGCCAAGGTGGCGCGCTGCGCGCCTACGAGCAGTACTTC CASSQGGALRAYEQYF
few TRBJ2-1 TRBV20-1 . TGCAGTGCTAGTTACAATGAGCAGTTCTTC CSASYNEQFF
. TRBJ2-7 TRBV12-2 . TGTGCAAGTCGCTTGCTTGGCGGGAGGCAGGCGGCCTACGAGCAGTACTTC CASRLLGGRQAAYEQYF
. TRBJ1-1 TRBV6-5 . TGTGCCAGCAGTTTTAGGGATGGGGTAGCTTTCTTT CASSFRDGVAFF